These T cell receptor beta chains were read from a single sample in a study of blood T cell repertoires in COVID-19. Profiling relied on immunoSEQ multiplex PCR, and the TCRdb table lists in-frame clones only, not all of them. The top ten hold 5.7% of the sample, which has about 250,000 clones, 80% to 90% seen once. Sequenced sample: peripheral blood. These TCRs come from a man older than 75 with acute or convalescent COVID-19. Both conserved end residues are trimmed from each CDR3. Each record gives: V gene, D gene, CDR3 protein. A D gene is named only where the DNA matches it firmly.

>TRBV19|TRBD1
ASSLGQIEETQY
>TRBV3-1/TRBV3-2|.
ASSQVLETQY
>TRBV5-1|.
ASSSGHSGNTIY
>TRBV27|TRBD2
ASRTSAAPNNEQF
>TRBV2|.
ASSEQGLNTGELF
>TRBV4-1|.
ASSQGIRQGGEKLF
>TRBV10-3|TRBD1
AISDRERDQPQH
>TRBV7-8|TRBD2
ASSLNSGGGTDTQY
>TRBV2|.
ASSDSSSTDTQY
>TRBV7-7|TRBD1
ASSQLTGVQETQY
>TRBV30|.
AWRDRNDQPQH
>TRBV10-3|.
AISPGQTQANTGELF
>TRBV5-5|TRBD1
ASSSDGQGKGSPLH
>TRBV5-1|.
ASSLAAESGGYGYT
>TRBV25-1|.
ASSEYTGASGANVLT
>TRBV11-2|TRBD1
ASSSDRSTPLH
>TRBV3-1/TRBV3-2|.
ASSQASPSRAF
>TRBV5-1|TRBD2
ASSLGGTSAYEQY
>TRBV7-2|.
ASSPPSQDTQY
>TRBV29-1|.
SVERGNTIY
>TRBV18|.
ASSPPGVRDTQY
>TRBV28|TRBD1
ASSRQGSGNTIY
>TRBV3-1/TRBV3-2|TRBD1
ASSQHQGEGANVLT
>TRBV5-1|.
ASSLTGAEQY
>TRBV24-1|.
ATSDLGGPSTDTQY
>TRBV13|TRBD1
ASSLRTGSGNSPLH
>TRBV12-3/TRBV12-4|.
ASSLGQNYGYT
>TRBV7-7|TRBD1
ASSSDREHEQF
>TRBV19|.
ASSSEAPNTEAF
>TRBV14|TRBD2
ASSQIPLAGGNNEQF
>TRBV7-9|TRBD1
ASSPDGTVVYNEQF
>TRBV3-1/TRBV3-2|.
ASSRLQSRTGELF
>TRBV12-3/TRBV12-4|TRBD1
ASSSPGQHT
>TRBV21-1|.
ASSKKPERGQTDSNQPQH
>TRBV6-5|TRBD2
ASSFLAGGPGDIQY
>TRBV4-1|.
ASSQDFQKTQY
>TRBV15|.
ATSRFRQGDTQY
>TRBV6-5|.
ASSQPGRGSTEAF
>TRBV2|TRBD1
ASTLGQVEDTQY
>TRBV3-1/TRBV3-2|.
ASSQEGGGAEAF
>TRBV11-2|TRBD2
ASSSTGTSGPTSSGELF
>TRBV3-1/TRBV3-2|.
ASSQGGVNQPQH
>TRBV28|TRBD1
ASSPLGQGVQH
>TRBV7-9|.
ASSVHGVEQY
>TRBV28|TRBD2
ASRSSGIPYEQY
>TRBV6-1|.
ASSELDRPTYEQY
>TRBV2|TRBD1
ASSDELPGQGLF
>TRBV18|.
ASSPGGNEQF
>TRBV9|TRBD1
ASSVTGAGNTIY
>TRBV3-1/TRBV3-2|TRBD1
ASSPSGGRTEAF
>TRBV7-2|TRBD2
ASSLRHGGADTQY
>TRBV9|TRBD2
ASSVGDGREGETQY
>TRBV20-1|.
SASQGSEQF
>TRBV30|.
AWSVLSEETQY